Each of the 18 T cell receptor beta chains below was sequenced from the same sample in a study of cytomegalovirus exposure and HLA in healthy donors. 60 Vbeta and 13 Jbeta primers were used in PCR. Clones were read by immunoSEQ multiplex PCR, and TCRdb kept only the in-frame ones, dropping some. Of 150,000 to 200,000 clones listed, 70% to 80% were seen once; the top ten hold approximately 2%. Source material: PBMCs. Receptors were obtained from a man younger than 40 in good health and CMV-seronegative.

V and J are TRBV15 and TRBJ2-7, with 7 bases matching TRBD1. The germline V gene has CDR1 LNHNV and CDR2 YYDKDF (reference sequence). The CDR3 runs to 15 residues. V gave up 3 bases and J gave up 5 bases; unmatched junction bases: 10. The CDR3 spells CATSRLQGNQNEQYF. The CDR3 DNA reads TGTGCCACCAGCAGGCTACAGGGGAATCAAAACGAGCAGTACTTC.

V is TRBV27 and J is TRBJ2-3, with 7 bases that match TRBD1. The germline V gene encodes CDR1 MNHEY and CDR2 SMNVEV (reference sequence). The CDR3 spans 14 residues. V lost 6 bases and J lost 1; bases outside the gene matches: 4. CDR3 DNA: TGTGCCAGCAGGAGAGACAGGGGCACAGATACGCAGTATTTT. Residues: CASRRDRGTDTQYF.

The chain carries TRBV18 and TRBJ2-2; D is unresolved. With 0 bases removed from V and 2 bases from J, the gap between germline ends came to 4 bases. The germline CDR1 and CDR2 sequences are KGHSH and LQKENI. The CDR3 length is 14 residues. CDR3 DNA: TGTGCCAGCTCACCACCGGGCAACACCGGGGAGCTGTTTTTT. Protein sequence: CASSPPGNTGELFF. Combining the CDR3 with reference TRBV18 and TRBJ2-2 gives the whole variable domain NAGVMQNPRHLVRRRGQEARLRCSPMKGHSHVYWYRQLPEEGLKFMVYLQKENIIDESGMPKERFSAEFPKEGPSILRIQQVVRGDSAAYFCASSPPGNTGELFFGEGSRLTVL.

The chain uses TRBV7-9 and TRBJ2-5, with TRBD1 matching 9 bases. Trimming took 5 bases from V and 5 from J; bases not matched to a gene: 12. Germline assignment: CDR1 SEHNR and CDR2 FQNEAQ (reference sequence). CDR3 length equals 16 residues. The CDR3 DNA sequence: TGTGCCAGCAGCCCCACCTCCGACAGGGGGTCGGAGACCCAGTACTTC. Its translation is CASSPTSDRGSETQYF.

This rearrangement joins TRBV18 to TRBJ2-2, with TRBD1 matching 9 bases. This CDR3 is built from 19 residues. CDR1 is KGHSH, CDR2 LQKENI, per germline. After removal of 3 bases from V and 2 bases from J, the junction contained 13 bases not matched to a gene. This CDR3 reads CASSPTRKGQGSNTGELFF. CDR3 bases: TGTGCCAGCTCACCTACCCGAAAAGGACAGGGGTCTAACACCGGGGAGCTGTTTTTT.

This sequence joins TRBV7-2 and TRBJ1-1; 7 nucleotides match TRBD1. Trimming removed 5 bases from V and 11 bases from J; junction bases left unmatched: 8. The CDR3 has 12 amino acids. Looked up from germline, CDR1 is SGHTA and CDR2 is FQGNSA. DNA for the CDR3: TGTGCCAGCAGCCGCGTGACAGGGACGGCTTTCTTT. This encodes CASSRVTGTAFF.

The rearrangement links TRBV5-1 to TRBJ2-5, with TRBD2 as a possible D gene (6 bases). The CDR3 totals 14 residues. Germline-derived CDR1 and CDR2 are SGHRS and YFSETQ. Between the trimmed V and J ends, which lost 4 bases and 2 bases, there was a span of 12 bases. CDR3: CASSLTSRQETQYF. The CDR3 DNA sequence: TGCGCCAGCAGCCTGACTAGTCGGCAAGAGACCCAGTACTTC.

The V and J genes are TRBV5-6 and TRBJ2-7, with TRBD2 identical over 11 bases. The CDR3 has 15 amino acids. In germline, CDR1 is SGHDT, CDR2 YYEEEE. Losses at the gene ends were 6 bases for V and 0 bases for J; bases not matched to a gene: 5. DNA for the CDR3: TGTGCCAGCACCCAGGGACTAGCGGTCTCCTACGAGCAGTACTTC. This sequence encodes CASTQGLAVSYEQYF.

J is TRBJ1-6 and V is TRBV2; 11 nucleotides line up with TRBD1. The ends lost 6 bases at V and 5 bases at J; junction bases unmatched: 12. Looked up from germline, CDR1 is SNHLY and CDR2 is FYNNEI. The CDR3 length is 18 residues. The CDR3 reads CASSDLIGQGADNSPLHF. CDR3 DNA: TGTGCCAGCAGCGACCTTATCGGACAGGGGGCAGATAATTCACCCCTCCACTTT.

CDR3 in DNA: TGCAGCGTTGTGTATAGGGGGGGCCAAGAGACCCAGTACTTC. Protein: CSVVYRGGQETQYF. The V gene is TRBV29-1, the J gene TRBJ2-5; possibly TRBD2 for D (7 bases). CDR3 length: 14 residues. CDR1 is SQVTM and CDR2 is ANQGSEA in the germline V gene. The V end was cut by 4 bases, the J end by 1 base, with 13 bases between.

CDR3 sequence reads: CASCLTGTRNQPQHF. The CDR3 DNA sequence: TGCGCCAGCTGCCTCACCGGGACACGGAATCAGCCCCAGCATTTT. The genes are TRBV23-1 and TRBJ1-5; a weak D match, TRBD1 (6 bases). TRBV23-1 is an ORF, and what it does is uncertain. V shed 8 bases and J shed 4 bases, with 18 bases lying between them. CDR3 length: 15 amino acids.

This chain connects TRBV4-1 to TRBJ2-1; TRBD2 matches 10 bases. This CDR3 is built from 15 residues. V shed 1 base, J shed 7 bases, and the junction held 4 bases outside the gene matches. CDR1 is MGHRA, CDR2 YSYEKL, per germline. CDR3 sequence: CASSQVSGRRNEQFF. The CDR3 DNA is TGCGCCAGCAGCCAAGTTAGCGGGAGGCGGAATGAGCAGTTCTTC.

The chain recombines TRBV7-9 with TRBJ1-5; D may be TRBD1 (5 bases). The CDR3 is made up of 16 amino acids. V lost 1 base, J lost 4 bases, and 14 bases lay in between. Germline assignment: CDR1 SEHNR and CDR2 FQNEAQ (reference sequence). This CDR3 is CASSLGRGRGNQPQHF. The DNA of the CDR3 is TGTGCCAGCAGCTTAGGGCGAGGTCGGGGGAATCAGCCCCAGCATTTT.

The chain joins TRBV11-2 to TRBJ1-3, with D unresolved. The CDR3 is 17 amino acids. CDR1 is SGHAT, CDR2 FQNNGV, per germline. V was cut by 1 base and J by 0 bases, with 13 bases left in between. The CDR3 DNA follows: TGTGCCAGCAGCTTAGTACCGACTGCCTCCTCTGGAAACACCATATATTTT. Protein product: CASSLVPTASSGNTIYF.

The chain has TRBV10-2 and TRBJ2-1, with 7 bases lining up with TRBD2. Germline lookup yields CDR1 WSHSY and CDR2 SAAADI. The CDR3 is made up of 13 amino acids. V was pared by 3 bases and J by 10 bases, with 6 bases of the junction left unmatched. DNA for the CDR3: TGCGCCAGCAGTGACGGGGGGACTAAGGAGCAGTTCTTC. Translated, it gives CASSDGGTKEQFF.

This clone was counted only a few times. The chain joins TRBV4-1 to TRBJ2-5; TRBD1 agrees at 7 bases. Germline V gene data show CDR1 as MGHRA and CDR2 as YSYEKL. CDR3 length: 16 amino acids. V was clipped by 0 bases and J by 2 bases; unmatched bases: 6. The chain's CDR3 is CASSQDQGVGQETQYF. The CDR3 DNA reads as TGCGCCAGCAGCCAAGATCAGGGGGTGGGGCAAGAGACCCAGTACTTC.

V gene TRBV6-1 combines with J gene TRBJ2-7; D may be TRBD1 (6 bases). V dropped 2 bases and J dropped 0 bases, with 14 bases sitting between them. Germline V gene lookup returns CDR1 MNHNS and CDR2 SASEGT. CDR3 length: 16 amino acids. CDR3 sequence: CASSEIPGQISYEQYF. The DNA for the CDR3 is TGTGCCAGCAGTGAAATACCCGGACAGATCTCCTACGAGCAGTACTTC.

The chain couples TRBV4-1 to TRBJ2-5; 13 bases are a match to TRBD2. Germline V gene sequence: CDR1 MGHRA, CDR2 YSYEKL. This CDR3 contains 17 residues. V lost 2 bases and J lost 2; bases outside the gene matches: 5. This CDR3 reads CASSQTPGLAGQETQYF. The CDR3 DNA sequence: TGCGCCAGCAGCCAAACCCCGGGACTAGCGGGGCAAGAGACCCAGTACTTC.